The 6 T cell receptor beta chains below come from one sample, sequenced in a study of PD-L1 blockade in urothelial cancer. TCRdb's copy holds only in-frame clones and misses some; the assay was immunoSEQ multiplex PCR. Found here are about 81,000 clones, approximately 91% of them singletons; the top ten hold approximately 10%. The sample in question was PBMCs, obtained around atezolizumab (anti-PD-L1) treatment. These receptors originate from a man aged 55 to 69 with urothelial cancer.

The chain links TRBV27 to TRBJ2-7; D is unclear. Trimming shortened V by 1 base and J by 0 bases, and 10 bases separated the two germline ends. Germline CDR1 is MNHEY and CDR2 is SMNVEV (reference sequence). This CDR3 has 15 amino acids. The CDR3 spells CASSLYRRSSYEQYF. CDR3 nucleotides: TGTGCCAGCAGTTTATACCGACGGAGCTCCTACGAGCAGTACTTC.

The chain has TRBV10-3 and TRBJ2-1, with 9 bases fitting TRBD2. The V gene's germline CDR1 is ENHRY and CDR2 SYGVKD. This CDR3 has 13 amino acids. J lost 9 bases, V lost 8 bases, and 8 bases had no gene match. The CDR3 here is CAISYVTSGEQFF. CDR3 in DNA: TGTGCCATCTCCTACGTGACTAGCGGTGAGCAGTTCTTC.

V is TRBV6-9 and J is TRBJ2-7; 14 bases are shared with TRBD2. Looked up from germline, CDR1 is MNHGY and CDR2 is SVAAGI. V gave up 11 bases and J gave up 5 bases; unmatched junction bases: 17. The CDR3 length is 17 residues. Written as DNA, the CDR3 is TGTGCCGGGTTGACCGGGACTAGCGGGAGCTGGCGCGACGAGCAGTACTTC. It codes for CAGLTGTSGSWRDEQYF.

This sequence joins TRBV11-2 and TRBJ2-2; 9 nucleotides agree with TRBD1. The CDR3 sequence is 16 residues long. Germline V gene lookup returns CDR1 SGHAT and CDR2 FQNNGV. V was clipped by 4 bases and J by 5 bases; unmatched bases: 8. The CDR3 sequence is CASSSWGQGDTGELFF. The CDR3 nucleotides are TGTGCCAGCAGCTCCTGGGGACAGGGAGATACCGGGGAGCTGTTTTTT.

The rearrangement joins TRBV5-1 to TRBJ2-1; TRBD2 is a possible D gene (6 bases). The germline V gene encodes CDR1 SGHRS and CDR2 YFSETQ. Between the trimmed V and J ends, which lost 5 bases and 6 bases, there was a span of 15 bases. CDR3 length: 14 amino acids. DNA for the CDR3: TGCGCCAGCAGACCCGCCCCTAGCGCCAATGAGCAGTTCTTC. This gives the protein CASRPAPSANEQFF.

The chain links TRBV7-9 to TRBJ2-1, with TRBD2 as a possible D gene (6 bases). V was cut by 1 base and J by 3 bases, with 7 bases left in between. The CDR3 is made up of 14 amino acids. The germline gives CDR1 SEHNR, CDR2 FQNEAQ (reference sequence). CDR3 protein: CASSLVTSYNEQFF. The CDR3, as DNA: TGTGCCAGCAGCTTAGTGACTAGCTACAATGAGCAGTTCTTC.